What follows describes a single TCR beta chain. What this receptor recognizes is not known. No clone much larger than this one lies a single base away; base qualities are absent. These data originate in a study of control samples from healthy donors and cancer patients (dated by TCRdb to the early 2020s). Libraries were prepared through the immunoSEQ multiplex PCR assay. TCRdb holds this immuneACCESS table with in-frame rearrangements only. Some clones are missing; in checked studies, unresolved V genes explain under half, and the rest has no known cause. The sample records roughly 190,000 clones, about 90% of which are singletons. The ten largest clones take up less than 2% of the sample. From a lookup of the germline V gene, CDR1 and CDR2 are SGHTS and YDEGEE. Trimming takes 4 bases from V and 8 bases from J, and the germline ends sit 12 bases apart. The CDR3 covers 13 residues, taking in both the cysteine and the phenylalanine. Only the CDR3 DNA stays, 39 bases, in frame from base 1.

The rearranged chain carries TRBV5-8 and TRBJ2-2, and possibly TRBD2, on 6 matching bases. The receptor was isolated from a man aged 30 to 45 in good health. Sequencing used blood. The CDR3 region reads CASSLIAGGELFF. DNA sequence: TGTGCCAGCAGCCTCATCGCGGGAGGGGAGCTGTTTTTT. Where the CDR3 stops, the reference TRBV5-8 and TRBJ2-2 genes take over; the full variable domain is EAGVTQSPTHLIKTRGQQATLRCSPISGHTSVYWYQQALGLGLQFLLWYDEGEERNRGNFPPRFSGRQFPNYSSELNVNALELEDSALYLCASSLIAGGELFFGEGSRLTVL.